This TCR beta chain was sequenced in a study of blood T cell repertoires in COVID-19. About the research overall: The United States, Italy and Spain were the sources of the acute and convalescent COVID-19 samples. The cDNA or gDNA used as material had been derived from T cells, B-cell-depleted T cells, or PBMCs.

Study processing details: Nucleated cell number was recorded as an estimate derived from reference gene primer amplification. Only in-frame clones appear in the TCRdb table, and some are missing; sequencing was by immunoSEQ multiplex PCR. The DNA gave D and trimming, while V, J and clone size come from that table. The profile shows roughly 100,000 clones, 81% of them singletons. In germline, CDR1 is MNHEY, CDR2 SMNVEV (reference sequence). The CDR3 sequence is 16 residues long. The V segment lost 7 bases and the J segment 3 bases; nucleotides outside the gene matches: 5. Sequences were obtained from peripheral blood. The chain joins TRBV27 to TRBJ2-1; 14 bases align to TRBD2. The clonotype comes from a man aged 80 or over with acute or convalescent COVID-19. CDR3 amino acids: CASTGLAGGSYNEQFF. CDR3 in DNA: TGTGCCAGCACCGGACTAGCGGGAGGAAGCTACAATGAGCAGTTCTTC.